This is a list of T cell receptor beta chains from one sample in a study of blood T cell repertoires in COVID-19. Using immunoSEQ multiplex PCR, the repertoire was profiled, and TCRdb retains in-frame clones only, with some absent. Among 200,000 or so clones listed, around nine tenths were seen once. The sequencing sample was made of peripheral blood. These receptors were taken from a man aged 55 to 70 with COVID-19, enrolled during active disease. The CDR3 runs from the conserved cysteine through the conserved F or W. D genes are given only for firm matches. Rows give clone size only sometimes, using once, few, many, or a class for an expanded clone.

CASSLSGLAGRIYEQYF TGTGCCAGCAGCTTAAGTGGGCTAGCGGGCAGGATTTACGAGCAGTACTTC TRBV7-2 . TRBD2 TRBJ2-7
CASSLRDTNQPQHF TGTGCCAGTAGTCTAAGGGACACAAATCAGCCCCAGCATTTT TRBV19 few . TRBJ1-5
CASSYATAQETQYF TGTGCCAGCAGTTACGCCACTGCCCAAGAGACCCAGTACTTC TRBV6-2/TRBV6-3 . . TRBJ2-5
CASSRSLGNQPQHF TGCGCCAGCAGCCGTAGCTTGGGCAATCAGCCCCAGCATTTT TRBV4-1 . . TRBJ1-5
CASSKLRGSIDEQYF TGTGCCAGCAGTAAACTCCGGGGGAGTATCGACGAGCAGTACTTC TRBV6-6 . . TRBJ2-7
CASSDERSSYNSPLHF TGTGCCAGCAGCGATGAGAGGAGCTCCTATAATTCACCCCTCCACTTT TRBV3-1/TRBV3-2 . . TRBJ1-6
CASSKRSADNSPLHF TGTGCCAGCAGCAAAAGGAGTGCTGACAATTCACCCCTCCACTTT TRBV21-1 . . TRBJ1-6
CASSRLAASPYNEQFF TGTGCCAGCAGCCGCCTAGCGGCCAGCCCCTACAATGAGCAGTTCTTC TRBV3-1/TRBV3-2 once TRBD2 TRBJ2-1
CATSSGQIGNTIYF TGTGCCACCAGTTCGGGACAGATCGGAAACACCATATATTTT TRBV24-1 . TRBD1 TRBJ1-3
CASSQDGEQGNQPQHF TGTGCCAGCAGCCAAGATGGAGAACAGGGGAATCAGCCCCAGCATTTT TRBV4-2 once TRBD1 TRBJ1-5
CASSAPATGRTEAFF TGTGCCAGCAGTGCCCCCGCGACAGGACGCACTGAAGCTTTCTTT TRBV27 . . TRBJ1-1
CASSEDYPGDTQYF TGTGCCAGCAGTGAGGACTATCCAGGGGATACGCAGTATTTT TRBV6-4 . . TRBJ2-3
CATSDSGDSGPHEKLFF TGTGCCACCAGTGATTCCGGGGACTCCGGTCCCCATGAAAAACTGTTTTTT TRBV24-1 . . TRBJ1-4
CSSSSTDTQYF TGCAGTTCAAGCAGCACAGATACGCAGTATTTT TRBV29-1 . . TRBJ2-3
CASSRDRVGGYTF TGTGCCAGCAGTCGTGACAGGGTGGGAGGCTACACCTTC TRBV6-5 once TRBD1 TRBJ1-2
CASSQQGTNSPLHF TGTGCCAGCAGCCAACAGGGGACGAATTCACCCCTCCACTTT TRBV14 few . TRBJ1-6
CASSTSSSYNEQFF TGTGCCAGCAGTACCTCGAGCTCCTACAATGAGCAGTTCTTC TRBV28 . . TRBJ2-1
CASSLGSQGWDTQYF TGTGCCAGCAGCTTAGGATCCCAGGGCTGGGATACGCAGTATTTT TRBV7-9 few . TRBJ2-3
CASSQPLGGGLAGAGSYEQYF TGTGCCAGCAGCCAGCCCTTAGGGGGGGGACTAGCGGGAGCAGGGTCCTACGAGCAGTACTTC TRBV4-2 . TRBD2 TRBJ2-7
CASSAGQGWINQPQHF TGTGCCAGCAGCGCCGGACAGGGATGGATAAATCAGCCCCAGCATTTT TRBV9 . TRBD1 TRBJ1-5